These T cell receptor beta chains were read from a single sample in a study of control samples from healthy donors and cancer patients. The data were produced by immunoSEQ multiplex PCR, yet TCRdb's version contains in-frame clones alone and is incomplete. The table includes 150,000 or so clones, 70% to 90% detected once. What was sequenced was blood. These receptors all stem from a man aged 25 to 45 in good health. CDR3s leave out the opening cysteine and the closing phenylalanine or tryptophan.

V	J	CDR3
TRBV7-6	TRBJ1-1	ASSLIQGAIMNTEAF
TRBV27	TRBJ2-2	ASSNFGTQGVGELF
TRBV14	TRBJ2-7	ASSRQSYEQY
TRBV6-2/TRBV6-3	TRBJ1-5	ASSSRRGQGPQH
TRBV3-1/TRBV3-2	TRBJ1-3	ASSQSEVGNTIY
TRBV11-3	TRBJ1-1	ASSSGQPNTEAF
TRBV28	TRBJ1-5	ASSNSNQPQH
TRBV6-5	TRBJ1-5	ATSLQEDQPQH
TRBV7-3	TRBJ2-1	ASSYQGGNEQF
TRBV9	TRBJ1-1	ASSAKGATDLSSEAF
TRBV5-1	TRBJ1-1	ASSLGGETAF
TRBV5-4	TRBJ2-5	ASSLGSGEETQY
TRBV19	TRBJ2-2	ASSVREVTNTGELF
TRBV5-1	TRBJ2-1	ASSLNPSGGANEQF
TRBV24-1	TRBJ2-7	ATSDTYEQY